This T cell receptor beta chain was obtained from a study of T cell repertoires in cytomegalovirus infection. Study in general: Indications came from public TCR beta signatures; they pointed to CMV infection and to a matching HLA type.

The table lists this clonotype with many counts. Antigen: not known. Study results and caveats: People with CMV and the relevant HLA were identified by cumulative public TCR beta family frequency. It was HLA-C-restricted CMV-specific TCR beta clonotypes that dominated the response ex vivo.

TCRdb passed the reads through MiXCR, listing each CDR3 protein once. The sample contains about 530,000 distinct CDR3 sequences, more than 20% of which appear only once. The clonotype was recovered from a human donor in good health (CMV status not recorded). Some clones in this sample may be carry-over from other donors' samples. Sequenced input: PBMCs.

The CDR3 is CASSLKGRVTTNEKLFF. CDR3 DNA: TGTGCCAGCAGCTTAAAGGGCAGGGTAACAACTAATGAAAAACTGTTTTTT. The chain links TRBV11-2 to TRBJ1-4, with a tentative D call TRBD1 (5 bases). Germline loops: CDR1 SGHAT, CDR2 FQNNGV. The CDR3 runs to 17 residues. V gave up 2 bases and J gave up 0 bases, with 13 bases separating them.